This TCR beta chain was recovered during a study of T cells in Graves' hyperthyroidism and ophthalmopathy. CDR1 SGDLS and CDR2 YYNGEE come from the germline V gene. Trimming cost V 0 bases and J 9 bases, with 10 bases left between them. The CDR3 runs 13 residues. Cells are PBMCs isolated from about 10 ml of fresh blood. TCR beta CDR3 regions were amplified from RNA. The HTBI set primed first-round TCR CDR3 RT-PCR. TCRdb processed the multiplex PCR reads anew with MiXCR; each CDR3 protein has one entry. This table holds roughly 380,000 distinct CDR3 sequences, approximately 15% found once. J is TRBJ2-1 and V is TRBV9, with no clear D. Sequenced input: blood. The source is a man aged 25 to 45 with Graves' hyperthyroidism that later progressed to Graves' ophthalmopathy. CDR3 bases: TGTGCCAGCAGCGTAGTGTTTTCTAGTGAGCAGTTCTTC. This sequence encodes CASSVVFSSEQFF.